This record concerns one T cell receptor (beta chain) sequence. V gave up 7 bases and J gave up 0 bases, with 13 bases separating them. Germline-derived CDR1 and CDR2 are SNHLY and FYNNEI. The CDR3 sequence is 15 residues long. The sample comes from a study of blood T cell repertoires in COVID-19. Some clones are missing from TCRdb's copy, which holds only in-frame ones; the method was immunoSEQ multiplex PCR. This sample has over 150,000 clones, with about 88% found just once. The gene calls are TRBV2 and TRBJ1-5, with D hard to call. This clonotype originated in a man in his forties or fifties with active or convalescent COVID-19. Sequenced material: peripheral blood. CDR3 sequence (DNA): TGTGCCAGCAACGGGGTAAGAAATAGCAATCAGCCCCAGCATTTT. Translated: CASNGVRNSNQPQHF. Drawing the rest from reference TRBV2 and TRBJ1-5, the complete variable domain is EPEVTQTPSHQVTQMGQEVILRCVPISNHLYFYWYRQILGQKVEFLVSFYNNEISEKSEIFDDQFSVERPDGSNFTLKIRSTKLEDSAMYFCASNGVRNSNQPQHFGDGTRLSIL.